This T cell receptor beta chain was identified in a study of blood T cell repertoires in COVID-19. Measured with immunoSEQ multiplex PCR; TCRdb has only the in-frame clones, and not every one. The repertoire holds some 130,000 clones, with roughly four fifths as singletons. The CDR3 has 19 amino acids. Trimming stripped 5 bases from V and 3 bases from J, with 23 bases between. Per germline, CDR1 LNHDA and CDR2 SQIVND (reference sequence). The V call is TRBV19, the J call TRBJ1-6; D is possibly TRBD1 (5 bases). This clonotype originated in an elderly man with acute or convalescent COVID-19. Sequenced sample: peripheral blood. CDR3 DNA sequence: TGTGCCAGTAGTGGTGGGACGCGGGGACTATCCCTCTATAATTCACCCCTCCACTTT. The encoded protein is CASSGGTRGLSLYNSPLHF.